Presented here are 17 T cell receptor beta chains from one specimen sequenced in a study of blood T cell repertoires in COVID-19. Measured with immunoSEQ multiplex PCR; TCRdb has only the in-frame clones, and not every one. The sample has some 130,000 clones; roughly 90% are singletons. The sequenced material came from peripheral blood. The receptors were gathered from a man between 65 and 85 years old with active COVID-19.

The V call is TRBV7-2, the J call TRBJ1-1, with TRBD1 matching over 7 bases. The CDR3 consists of 14 residues. CDR1 and CDR2 from the germline V gene are SGHTA and FQGNSA. V lost 3 bases, J lost 5 bases, and 6 bases stayed unmatched. CDR3 DNA sequence: TGTGCCAGCAGCTTTAGGGGGCGCGGGACTGAAGCTTTCTTT. Encoded protein: CASSFRGRGTEAFF.

The rearrangement joins TRBV2 to TRBJ1-3; 10 bases fit TRBD1. Germline CDR1 SNHLY, CDR2 FYNNEI. This CDR3 region has 13 residues. The J segment lost 6 bases and the V segment lost 6 bases, leaving 2 bases of the junction unmatched. CDR3 protein: CASSGQGENTIYF. The CDR3, as DNA: TGTGCCAGCAGCGGACAGGGGGAAAACACCATATATTTT.

This rearrangement joins TRBV6-1 to TRBJ1-1; unclear D gene. V was pared by 3 bases and J by 1 base, with 9 bases between. The V gene's germline CDR1 is MNHNS and CDR2 SASEGT. The CDR3 extends over 14 amino acids. CDR3 sequence reads: CASSDRSRNTEAFF. The CDR3 region has the DNA TGTGCCAGCAGTGACCGGAGTAGGAACACTGAAGCTTTCTTT.

The chain links TRBV19 to TRBJ1-5; tentative D call: TRBD1 (5 bases). Trimming cost V 3 bases and J 5 bases, with 11 bases left between them. This CDR3 spans 14 amino acids. Germline V gives CDR1 LNHDA, CDR2 SQIVND (reference sequence). CDR3 amino acids: CASSIGGLDQPQHF. The CDR3 DNA sequence: TGTGCCAGTAGTATCGGGGGTCTCGATCAGCCCCAGCATTTT.

The chain has TRBV7-9 and TRBJ1-4; D not resolved. CDR3 size: 14 residues. The germline V gene encodes CDR1 SEHNR and CDR2 FQNEAQ (reference sequence). V lost 5 bases to trimming and J lost 8 bases, with 15 bases between them. The CDR3 DNA sequence: TGTGCCAGCAGCACCCCCGGCGGGGTGGAAAAACTGTTTTTT. This sequence encodes CASSTPGGVEKLFF.

Turning to this clone: Germline is not matched at one junction end, which may reflect a read error. The J gene is TRBJ2-7, the V gene TRBV6-1; 7 bases fit TRBD1. Germline CDR1 is MNHNS and CDR2 is SASEGT. This CDR3 has 16 residues. CDR3 bases: TGTGCCAGCAGTGTCACACCCCCACAGGGGTCCTACGATCAGTACTTC. Its protein is CASSVTPPQGSYDQYF.

The rearrangement uses TRBV7-9 and TRBJ2-2, with 14 bases fitting TRBD2. There are 18 residues in the CDR3. Germline trimming cut 3 bases from V and 6 bases from J; bases unmatched to any gene: 9. CDR1 and CDR2 (germline): SEHNR, FQNEAQ (reference sequence). CDR3 sequence reads: CASSFQTSGRAPPGELFF. The DNA for the CDR3 is TGTGCCAGCAGCTTTCAGACTAGCGGGAGGGCACCTCCCGGGGAGCTGTTTTTT.

The CDR3 DNA is TGCGCCAGCAGCCCCGATGGACAGGGGGCAACTAATGAAAAACTGTTTTTT. This encodes CASSPDGQGATNEKLFF. The chain links TRBV4-3 to TRBJ1-4; 10 bases match TRBD1. The CDR3 length is 17 residues. Per germline, CDR1 LGHNA and CDR2 YSLEER. V shed 4 bases and J 0 bases; nucleotides not matched to a gene: 5.

This chain uses TRBV28 with TRBJ1-2; 9 nucleotides line up with TRBD1. This CDR3 is built from 16 residues. V was clipped by 6 bases and J by 2 bases; unmatched bases: 10. Germline-derived CDR1 and CDR2 are MDHEN and SYDVKM. The CDR3 spells CASSTRTGTGNYGYTF. CDR3 coding DNA: TGTGCCAGCAGCACCCGTACCGGGACAGGGAACTATGGCTACACCTTC.

J is TRBJ2-1 and V is TRBV5-5; 8 positions match TRBD1. The germline CDR1 and CDR2 sequences are SGHKS and YYEKEE (reference sequence). The CDR3 has 13 residues. The V gene end was trimmed by 4 bases and the J gene end by 8 bases; junction bases not matched to a gene: 5. This CDR3 reads CASSQGAGDEQFF. CDR3 bases: TGTGCCAGCAGCCAGGGGGCAGGGGATGAGCAGTTCTTC.

The CDR3 loop reads CASSPWSAYGYTF. CDR3 nucleotides: TGTGCCAGCAGCCCGTGGAGTGCCTATGGCTACACCTTC. The rearrangement links TRBV7-2 to TRBJ1-2; no clear D gene. CDR3 length: 13 amino acids. Deletions cut 5 bases from V and 4 bases from J, with 11 bases between. CDR1 is SGHTA, CDR2 FQGNSA, per germline.

This clone has a handful of counts. V is TRBV5-8 and J is TRBJ1-6, with no clear D. This CDR3 region has 14 residues. The germline CDR1 and CDR2 sequences are SGHTS and YDEGEE. V lost 1 base to trimming and J lost 13 bases, with 15 bases between them. The CDR3 nucleotides read TGTGCCAGCAGCTTGCGCGGAAGCAGTTCTCCCCTCCACTTT. Protein product: CASSLRGSSSPLHF.

This chain connects TRBV6-6 to TRBJ1-2; maybe TRBD1 (6 bases). Looked up from germline, CDR1 is MNHNY and CDR2 is SVGAGI (reference sequence). This CDR3 spans 13 amino acids. V lost 4 bases and J lost 4, with 10 bases in between. CDR3 nucleotide sequence: TGTGCCAGCAGTTTTACAGGGACCTATGGCTACACCTTC. This encodes CASSFTGTYGYTF.

This clone was picked up one time. The rearrangement uses TRBV5-5 and TRBJ1-1, with 8 bases aligning to TRBD1. Germline V CDR1 and CDR2: SGHKS, YYEKEE (reference sequence). The V and J ends lost 0 bases and 11 bases, in that order; junction bases with no gene match: 3. The CDR3 is made up of 12 amino acids. CDR3 nucleotides: TGTGCCAGCAGCTTGGTGACAGGGGCGGCTTTCTTT. Amino acids: CASSLVTGAAFF.

The chain has TRBV4-1 and TRBJ1-2; TRBD1 might be the D (5 bases). CDR3 length: 15 amino acids. The germline gives CDR1 MGHRA, CDR2 YSYEKL. With 3 bases removed from V and 5 bases from J, the gap between germline ends came to 16 bases. The CDR3 region is CASSHPGRVRYGYTF. CDR3 in DNA: TGCGCCAGCAGCCACCCCGGCAGGGTGAGATATGGCTACACCTTC.

This clone was seen once. The chain recombines TRBV5-6 with TRBJ2-3; D gene uncertain. Trimming shortened V by 3 bases and J by 8 bases, and 10 bases separated the two germline ends. Per germline, CDR1 SGHDT and CDR2 YYEEEE. The CDR3 sequence is 12 residues long. This chain's CDR3 is CASSSRVGTQYF. The CDR3 nucleotides read TGTGCCAGCAGCTCACGGGTGGGTACGCAGTATTTT.

The chain recombines TRBV30 with TRBJ2-3, with D uncertain. Germline V lookup: CDR1 GTSNPN, CDR2 SVGIG (reference sequence). There are 16 residues in the CDR3. V was shortened by 4 bases and J by 2 bases, with 19 bases between the two germline ends. CDR3 bases: TGTGCCTGGAATTCCGGTAACCGCTTAATCACAGATACGCAGTATTTT. It codes for CAWNSGNRLITDTQYF.